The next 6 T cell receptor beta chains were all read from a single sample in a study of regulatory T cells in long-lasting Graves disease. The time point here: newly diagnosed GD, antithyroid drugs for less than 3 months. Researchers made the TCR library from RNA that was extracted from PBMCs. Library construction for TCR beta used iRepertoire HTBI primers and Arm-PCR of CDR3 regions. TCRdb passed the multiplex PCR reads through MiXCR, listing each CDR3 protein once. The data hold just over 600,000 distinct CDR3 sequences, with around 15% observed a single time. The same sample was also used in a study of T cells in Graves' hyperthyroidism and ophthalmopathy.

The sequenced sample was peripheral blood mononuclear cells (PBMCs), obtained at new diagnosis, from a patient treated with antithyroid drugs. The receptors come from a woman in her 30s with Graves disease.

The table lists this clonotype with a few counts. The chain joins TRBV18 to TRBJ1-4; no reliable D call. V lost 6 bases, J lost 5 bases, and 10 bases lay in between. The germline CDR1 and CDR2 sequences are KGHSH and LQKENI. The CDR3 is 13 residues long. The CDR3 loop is CASSPNVNEKLFF. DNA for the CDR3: TGTGCCAGCTCGCCCAACGTCAATGAAAAACTGTTTTTT.

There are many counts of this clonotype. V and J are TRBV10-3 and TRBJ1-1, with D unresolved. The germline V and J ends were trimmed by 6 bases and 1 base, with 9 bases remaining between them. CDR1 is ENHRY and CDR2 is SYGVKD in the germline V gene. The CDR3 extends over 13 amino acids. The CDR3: CAIRGGQNTEAFF. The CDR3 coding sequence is TGTGCCATCAGGGGAGGCCAGAACACTGAAGCTTTCTTT.

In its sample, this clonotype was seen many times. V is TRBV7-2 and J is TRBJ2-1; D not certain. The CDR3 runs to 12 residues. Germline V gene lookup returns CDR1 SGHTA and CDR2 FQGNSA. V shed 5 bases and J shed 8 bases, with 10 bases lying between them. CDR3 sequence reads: CASSKSWYEQFF. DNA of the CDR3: TGTGCCAGCAGCAAGAGCTGGTATGAGCAGTTCTTC.

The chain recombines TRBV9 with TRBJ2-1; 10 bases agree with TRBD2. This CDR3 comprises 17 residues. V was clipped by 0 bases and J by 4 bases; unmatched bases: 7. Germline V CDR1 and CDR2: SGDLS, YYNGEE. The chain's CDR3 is CASSVALGTSVYNEQFF. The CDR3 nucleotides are TGTGCCAGCAGCGTAGCATTGGGGACTAGCGTTTACAATGAGCAGTTCTTC.

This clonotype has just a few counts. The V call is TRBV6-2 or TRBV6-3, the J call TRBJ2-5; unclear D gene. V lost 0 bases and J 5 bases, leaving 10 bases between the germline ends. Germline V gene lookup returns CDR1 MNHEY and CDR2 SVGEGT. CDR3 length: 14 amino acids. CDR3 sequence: CASSYSPGPETQYF. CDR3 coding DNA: TGTGCCAGCAGTTACTCGCCCGGGCCGGAGACCCAGTACTTC.

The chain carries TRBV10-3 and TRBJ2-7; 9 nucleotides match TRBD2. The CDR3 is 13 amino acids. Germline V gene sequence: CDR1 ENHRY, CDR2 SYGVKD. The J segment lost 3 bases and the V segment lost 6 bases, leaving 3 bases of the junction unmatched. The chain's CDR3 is CAIRASGIYEQYF. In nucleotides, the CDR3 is TGTGCCATCAGAGCTAGCGGGATCTACGAGCAGTACTTC.